These 23 T cell receptor beta chains were sequenced from one sample in a study of cytomegalovirus exposure and HLA in healthy donors. Generated by immunoSEQ multiplex PCR, the TCRdb table keeps only in-frame clones and is missing some. The data hold about 58,000 clones, with 90% observed a single time. What was sequenced was PBMCs. Every receptor here comes from a man aged 18 to 30 in good health and CMV-seronegative.

This clone was seen only once. The chain is built from TRBV29-1 and TRBJ1-2, with a possible D match to TRBD1 (5 bases). Germline V lookup: CDR1 SQVTM, CDR2 ANQGSEA. Trimming cost V 1 base and J 2 bases, with 14 bases left between them. This CDR3 has 15 amino acids. For the CDR3, the DNA is TGCAGCGTTGAAGGGGGCGGGGGGAAGAACTATGGCTACACCTTC. Its protein product is CSVEGGGGKNYGYTF.

The chain recombines TRBV27 with TRBJ1-5, with 7 bases aligning to TRBD1. The CDR3 loop spans 14 amino acids. The V gene's germline CDR1 is MNHEY and CDR2 SMNVEV (reference sequence). V trimming: 3 bases; J trimming: 4 bases; junction bases outside the gene matches: 3. CDR3 sequence: CASSLVQGNQPQHF. As DNA, the CDR3 is TGTGCCAGCAGTTTGGTACAGGGGAATCAGCCCCAGCATTTT.

V and J are TRBV29-1 and TRBJ2-7; D is possibly TRBD1 (6 bases). Germline CDR1 SQVTM, CDR2 ANQGSEA. V lost 7 bases, J lost 4 bases, and 17 bases lay in between. The CDR3 loop spans 13 amino acids. CDR3 in amino acids: CSGGLGRGYEQYF. The CDR3 DNA is TGCAGCGGGGGCCTGGGCAGGGGATACGAGCAGTACTTC.

This rearrangement joins TRBV10-3 to TRBJ1-3; a weak D match, TRBD1 (5 bases). In germline, CDR1 is ENHRY, CDR2 SYGVKD. The CDR3 spans 13 residues. The V end lost 9 bases, the J end lost 6 bases, and 15 bases lay between the germline ends. CDR3: CAIIIIGANTIYF. The CDR3 region has the DNA TGTGCCATAATCATCATAGGGGCAAACACCATATATTTT.

This sequence joins TRBV6-5 and TRBJ2-1; a weak D match, TRBD2 (5 bases). V was trimmed by 6 bases and J by 4 bases, leaving 16 bases between them. The CDR3 covers 15 residues. Germline CDR1 and CDR2: MNHEY and SVGAGI. The CDR3 loop reads CASSRGSSSYNEQFF. CDR3 nucleotides: TGTGCCAGCAGCCGTGGGAGCTCGAGTTACAATGAGCAGTTCTTC.

This clone was recorded once. The chain employs TRBV4-1 and TRBJ1-3; no reliable D call. CDR1 and CDR2 (germline): MGHRA, YSYEKL. This CDR3 is 16 amino acids long. Trimming pared 4 bases from V and 4 bases from J, leaving 17 bases between. The DNA of the CDR3 is TGCGCCAGCAGCCGCAGCTCAGTCTCGGGGGGAAACACCATATATTTT. Its translation: CASSRSSVSGGNTIYF.

The genes are TRBV4-1 and TRBJ2-3; 8 positions match TRBD2. The CDR3 is 17 residues long. Per germline, CDR1 MGHRA and CDR2 YSYEKL. The trim removed 0 bases at V and 5 bases at J, leaving 10 bases unmatched. DNA for the CDR3: TGCGCCAGCAGCCAAGATCCCGGGCTAGCGGGCAGAGATACGCAGTATTTT. This encodes CASSQDPGLAGRDTQYF.

J is TRBJ2-3 and V is TRBV28, with 7 nucleotides matching TRBD2. V dropped 3 bases and J dropped 6; count of bases not matched to a gene: 12. This CDR3 has 16 amino acids. Per the germline V gene, CDR1 is MDHEN and CDR2 is SYDVKM. The CDR3 loop reads CASSLKRAGVGDTQYF. CDR3 nucleotides: TGTGCCAGCAGTTTGAAAAGGGCGGGAGTAGGGGATACGCAGTATTTT.

CDR3 in amino acids: CSVGGVGTSGSSATDTQYF. The CDR3 DNA is TGCAGCGTTGGTGGAGTCGGGACTAGCGGGAGTTCAGCCACAGATACGCAGTATTTT. The chain links TRBV29-1 to TRBJ2-3; TRBD2 agrees at 14 bases. CDR1 SQVTM and CDR2 ANQGSEA come from the germline V gene. V gave up 4 bases and J gave up 2 bases; unmatched junction bases: 14. The CDR3 totals 19 residues.

This clone appeared once. V gene TRBV10-3 combines with J gene TRBJ2-2; no reliable D call. Per germline, CDR1 ENHRY and CDR2 SYGVKD. CDR3 length: 15 amino acids. V lost 6 bases and J lost 3, with 14 bases in between. The DNA for the CDR3 is TGTGCCATCAGGGCCCTAGAGCCCTACACCGGGGAGCTGTTTTTT. It is translated as CAIRALEPYTGELFF.

The chain employs TRBV4-1 and TRBJ1-4; weak D call: TRBD1 (5 bases). The CDR3 covers 13 residues. Per germline, CDR1 MGHRA and CDR2 YSYEKL. V shed 6 bases and J shed 6 bases, with 11 bases lying between them. This CDR3 reads CASSPLTDEKLFF. As DNA, the CDR3 is TGCGCCAGCAGTCCTCTGACAGATGAAAAACTGTTTTTT.

The chain employs TRBV7-9 and TRBJ2-7; D unresolved. Germline CDR1 SEHNR, CDR2 FQNEAQ (reference sequence). CDR3 length: 12 amino acids. V was clipped by 4 bases and J by 6 bases, with 10 bases between them. CDR3 amino acids: CASSWPLGEQYF. CDR3 DNA sequence: TGTGCCAGCAGCTGGCCCCTAGGCGAGCAGTACTTC.

The V call is TRBV28, the J call TRBJ1-4; 10 bases align to TRBD1. CDR1 and CDR2 (germline): MDHEN, SYDVKM. This CDR3 contains 15 residues. V shed 5 bases and J 8 bases; nucleotides not matched to a gene: 8. The CDR3: CASSPWTGGTEKLFF. DNA of the CDR3: TGTGCCAGCAGTCCGTGGACAGGGGGGACGGAAAAACTGTTTTTT.

The chain couples TRBV19 to TRBJ1-5; D may be TRBD1 (5 bases). The CDR3 loop spans 14 amino acids. The germline V and J ends were trimmed by 3 bases and 5 bases, with 11 bases remaining between them. In germline, CDR1 is LNHDA, CDR2 SQIVND (reference sequence). CDR3 residues: CASSMPQAHQPQHF. CDR3 nucleotide sequence: TGTGCCAGTAGTATGCCACAGGCGCATCAGCCCCAGCATTTT.

The rearrangement links TRBV7-9 to TRBJ1-2; TRBD1 matches at 8 bases. CDR1 and CDR2 from the germline V gene are SEHNR and FQNEAQ (reference sequence). This CDR3 spans 15 amino acids. J gave up 4 bases and V 1 base, and 5 bases lay outside the gene matches. The CDR3 sequence: CASSLDLTGGYGYTF. The CDR3 DNA sequence: TGTGCCAGCAGCTTAGACCTAACAGGGGGCTATGGCTACACCTTC.

This clone was seen only a few times. The V and J genes are TRBV28 and TRBJ1-2, with 8 bases matching TRBD1. The germline V gene has CDR1 MDHEN and CDR2 SYDVKM. The CDR3 consists of 13 residues. Trimming cost V 8 bases and J 8 bases; bases outside gene matches: 10. The chain's CDR3 is CASSTTGEFGYTF. In DNA, the CDR3 is TGTGCCAGCTCGACGACAGGGGAGTTCGGCTACACCTTC.

The rearrangement links TRBV6-1 to TRBJ2-7, with TRBD1 matching 7 bases. V lost 4 bases and J lost 0; bases outside the gene matches: 6. Germline-derived CDR1 and CDR2 are MNHNS and SASEGT. CDR3 size: 15 residues. The DNA for the CDR3 is TGTGCCAGCAGTGCAACAGGGGTCAACTCCTACGAGCAGTACTTC. Its protein is CASSATGVNSYEQYF.

V usage is TRBV28 and J usage is TRBJ2-2; TRBD1 matches at 7 bases. The CDR3 is made up of 15 amino acids. V shed 8 bases, J shed 0 bases, and the junction held 6 bases outside the gene matches. CDR1 and CDR2 from the germline V gene are MDHEN and SYDVKM. CDR3: CASEGTDANTGELFF. The CDR3 nucleotides read TGTGCCAGCGAAGGGACAGATGCGAACACCGGGGAGCTGTTTTTT.

The rearrangement joins TRBV10-1 to TRBJ2-7; 7 bases line up with TRBD2. CDR1 and CDR2 from the germline V gene are WNHNN and SYGVQD (reference sequence). The CDR3 has 14 amino acids. With V trimmed by 6 bases and J by 1 base, 6 bases remained unmatched. The DNA for the CDR3 is TGCGCCAGCAGGGGGGGGAGTGGGTCCTACGAGCAGTACTTC. Amino acid sequence: CASRGGSGSYEQYF.

This rearrangement joins TRBV18 to TRBJ2-7, with 12 bases that match TRBD1. The CDR3 loop spans 14 amino acids. J was trimmed by 6 bases and V by 3 bases; bases with no gene match: 3. Germline V lookup: CDR1 KGHSH, CDR2 LQKENI. CDR3 sequence reads: CASSPGTGGSEQYF. In DNA, the CDR3 is TGTGCCAGCTCACCTGGGACAGGGGGCTCCGAGCAGTACTTC.

A few counts support this clone. This chain connects TRBV5-5 to TRBJ2-1, with 9 bases aligning to TRBD1. The CDR3 length is 17 residues. The V gene end was trimmed by 4 bases and the J gene end by 9 bases; junction bases not matched to a gene: 17. From germline, CDR1 is SGHKS and CDR2 YYEKEE (reference sequence). Here the CDR3 DNA reads TGTGCCAGCAGCGGGGCGCAGCACAGGGGGCCAGCGAGTGAGCAGTTCTTC. As protein: CASSGAQHRGPASEQFF.

V gene TRBV6-5 combines with J gene TRBJ2-2; D remains ambiguous. CDR3 size: 14 residues. V lost 0 bases, J lost 4 bases, and 6 bases lay in between. Germline loops: CDR1 MNHEY, CDR2 SVGAGI. The CDR3 loop reads CASSYSRFTGELFF. CDR3 DNA sequence: TGTGCCAGCAGTTACTCCAGGTTCACCGGGGAGCTGTTTTTT.

The chain has TRBV5-1 and TRBJ2-1; weak D call: TRBD2 (6 bases). In germline, CDR1 is SGHRS, CDR2 YFSETQ. The length of the CDR3 is 15 residues. Deletions cut 0 bases from V and 5 bases from J, with 12 bases between. CDR3 DNA sequence: TGCGCCAGCAGCTTGGCCGGACGCGGGAACAATGAGCAGTTCTTC. Amino acids: CASSLAGRGNNEQFF.